This T cell receptor beta chain appears in the sequencing data of a study of CD8 T cells in Susac syndrome. RNA in amounts of roughly 0.5 to 1 ug was reverse transcribed with random hexamers. MiXCR, applied by TCRdb to the immunoSEQ multiplex PCR reads, yields one record per CDR3 protein. The sample lists about 300,000 distinct CDR3 sequences; around 85% were seen once. The V end lost 2 bases, the J end lost 2 bases, and 10 bases lay between the germline ends. CDR3 length: 14 amino acids. Germline V gives CDR1 SGHNT, CDR2 YYREEE (reference sequence). The authors negatively isolated CD8+ and CD4+ T cells and FACS-enriched TEMRA cells.

This chain connects TRBV5-4 to TRBJ1-2, with a weak D call TRBD1 (5 bases). The clonotype comes from a human donor with multiple sclerosis. The specimen was CD8+ T cells from PBMCs. As DNA, the CDR3 is TGTGCCAGCAGCTTTCAGGGAGGGAACTATGGCTACACCTTC. Translation gives CASSFQGGNYGYTF.